This paragraph covers one T cell receptor beta chain sequence. Trimming took 4 bases from V and 5 from J; bases not matched to a gene: 11. This CDR3 region has 17 residues. Germline CDR1 reads LGHNA; CDR2 reads YSLEER. This table comes from immunoSEQ multiplex PCR, and its TCRdb copy is limited to in-frame clones, with some not included. The data hold just over 2,000,000 clones, with 95% observed a single time. The sample comes from a study of shared clonotypes between healthy human individuals. J is TRBJ2-1 and V is TRBV4-3; 10 bases match TRBD2. Material for sequencing was naive CD4+ T cells sorted from blood. The subset was: CD45RA+ positively selected. This sequence was found in a man younger than 35 in good health. The CDR3 is CASSPLRAGGGDNEQFF. DNA for the CDR3: TGCGCCAGCAGCCCACTCCGAGCGGGAGGGGGGGACAATGAGCAGTTCTTC.